This T cell receptor (beta chain) appears in the sequencing data of a study of blood T cell repertoires in COVID-19. Study-wide context: The United States, Italy and Spain supplied acute and convalescent COVID-19 samples. Nucleic acid was either cDNA or gDNA, and it came from T cells, B-cell-depleted T cells, or PBMCs.

The CDR3 is 14 residues long. V was pared by 1 base and J by 5 bases, with 9 bases between. CDR1 and CDR2 from the germline V gene are LGHDT and YNNKEL (reference sequence). In terms of age and location, participants ranged from roughly 18 to 90 years and lived in approximately 26 US areas. Under the authors' procedure: Reference gene primer amplification in the assay estimated nucleated cell counts. Method: immunoSEQ multiplex PCR; TCRdb's copy keeps in-frame clones and lacks some. V, J and clone size derive from that table, while D and trimming were established from the DNA sequence. The sample includes 300,000 to 500,000 clones, roughly 90% seen only once; the top ten take more than 0.85%.

Sample: PBMCs or T cells enriched from blood (not recorded which). The chain couples TRBV3-1 (or the pseudogene TRBV3-2) to TRBJ2-1; no reliable D call. This sequence originates from a woman aged 25 to 39 with acute COVID-19. CDR3 sequence reads: CASSQVVGHNEQFF. The CDR3 DNA follows: TGTGCCAGCAGCCAAGTAGTCGGTCACAATGAGCAGTTCTTC.